The 28 T cell receptor beta chains below were found in one sample sequenced in a study of T cell responses to AZD1222 COVID-19 vaccine. The data were produced by immunoSEQ multiplex PCR, yet TCRdb's version contains in-frame clones alone and is incomplete. The table has about 180,000 clones, approximately 86% seen once. Sequenced material: peripheral blood, taken 28 days after the second AZD1222 dose. Receptors originate from an adult who received the AZD1222 COVID-19 vaccine.

The DNA for the CDR3 is TGTGCCAGCAGTGAAGTTAGAGGCAATCAGCCCCAGCATTTT. It translates to CASSEVRGNQPQHF. The genes are TRBV6-1 and TRBJ1-5; D is undetermined. Trimming left V 1 base short and J 2 bases short, with 6 bases between. CDR1 and CDR2 (germline): MNHNS, SASEGT. This CDR3 is 14 amino acids long.

The V and J genes are TRBV6-5 and TRBJ2-3, with D maybe TRBD2 (5 bases). Germline CDR1 is MNHEY and CDR2 is SVGAGI. The V gene lost 6 bases and the J gene lost 4 bases, with 17 bases spanning the gap. The CDR3 extends over 15 amino acids. The CDR3 region is CASRGVAFGPDTQYF. In nucleotides, the CDR3 is TGTGCCAGCAGGGGAGTGGCGTTCGGTCCAGATACGCAGTATTTT.

This chain links TRBV19 with TRBJ1-6, with TRBD1 matching over 7 bases. The CDR3 sequence is 13 residues long. Per the germline V gene, CDR1 is LNHDA and CDR2 is SQIVND (reference sequence). The V segment lost 10 bases and the J segment 6 bases; nucleotides outside the gene matches: 6. Here the CDR3 reads CATRGTANSPLHF. CDR3 sequence (DNA): TGTGCCACCCGAGGGACAGCTAATTCACCCCTCCACTTT.

Here the CDR3 reads CASSFGRRTGELFF. The CDR3 region has the DNA TGTGCCAGCAGTTTTGGTCGTCGGACCGGGGAGCTGTTTTTT. The J gene is TRBJ2-2, the V gene TRBV6-5; D call uncertain. Germline loops: CDR1 MNHEY, CDR2 SVGAGI. This CDR3 region has 14 residues. V was clipped by 4 bases and J by 5 bases, with 11 bases between them.

To note about this clone: This specimen includes other DNA sequences encoding the same CDR3. The J gene is TRBJ1-5, the V gene TRBV6-5, with D possibly being TRBD1 (6 bases). The V and J ends lost 6 bases and 4 bases respectively, with 10 bases between them. Germline CDR1 reads MNHEY; CDR2 reads SVGAGI. The CDR3 contains 13 residues. CDR3 sequence reads: CASSPDRNQPQHF. As DNA, the CDR3 is TGTGCCAGCAGCCCGGACAGAAATCAGCCCCAGCATTTT.

This clone was detected once. Other DNA sequences from this sample encode an identical CDR3 as well. This chain links TRBV29-1 with TRBJ1-5; 7 bases line up with TRBD1. This CDR3 has 12 amino acids. Germline values: CDR1 SQVTM, CDR2 ANQGSEA. Trimming at V came to 6 bases and at J to 2 bases, leaving 1 base not matched to a gene. CDR3: CSVGGGNQPQHF. As DNA, the CDR3 is TGCAGCGTAGGGGGCGGCAATCAGCCCCAGCATTTT.

The chain uses TRBV7-8 and TRBJ1-2; no reliable D call. V lost 1 base to trimming and J lost 7 bases, with 22 bases between them. Germline CDR1 reads SGHVS; CDR2 reads FQNEAQ. The CDR3 has 17 amino acids. The CDR3 reads CASSLGALRWNIRGYTF. In nucleotides, the CDR3 is TGTGCCAGCAGCTTAGGGGCCCTTCGGTGGAACATCCGTGGCTACACCTTC. Full variable domain (missing parts from reference TRBV7-8 and TRBJ1-2): GAGVSQSPRYKVAKRGQDVALRCDPISGHVSLFWYQQALGQGPEFLTYFQNEAQLDKSGLPSDRFFAERPEGSVSTLKIQRTQQEDSAVYLCASSLGALRWNIRGYTFGSGTRLTVV.

V and J are TRBV19 and TRBJ2-7; 8 bases agree with TRBD2. The CDR3 spans 13 residues. The ends lost 7 bases at V and 5 bases at J; junction bases unmatched: 7. The V gene's germline CDR1 is LNHDA and CDR2 SQIVND (reference sequence). The CDR3 spells CASTLREGNEQYF. The CDR3 nucleotides read TGTGCCAGTACCCTTCGGGAGGGTAACGAGCAGTACTTC.

J is TRBJ2-1 and V is TRBV3-1 (or the pseudogene TRBV3-2), with TRBD2 identical over 7 bases. Germline lookup yields CDR1 LGHDT and CDR2 YNNKEL (reference sequence). After removal of 6 bases from V and 10 bases from J, the junction contained 18 bases not matched to a gene. This CDR3 region has 16 residues. CDR3 amino acids: CASSPLNPSGRWEQFF. In DNA, the CDR3 is TGTGCCAGCAGTCCATTAAATCCTAGCGGTCGGTGGGAGCAGTTCTTC.

This chain joins TRBV4-3 and TRBJ1-4; D is unresolved. V was cut by 0 bases and J by 3 bases, with 5 bases left in between. Germline assignment: CDR1 LGHNA and CDR2 YSLEER. This CDR3 is built from 14 residues. CDR3 DNA: TGCGCCAGCAGCCAAGACAGATCTAATGAAAAACTGTTTTTT. Translating gives CASSQDRSNEKLFF.

The chain has TRBV6-4 and TRBJ2-1; the match to TRBD2 covers 9 bases. CDR3 size: 16 residues. Germline V gene lookup returns CDR1 MRHNA and CDR2 SNTAGT. The ends lost 3 bases at V and 7 bases at J; junction bases unmatched: 10. CDR3 bases: TGTGCCAGCAGTGAAGGGCTAGCGGGACCCCGGAATGAGCAGTTCTTC. This encodes CASSEGLAGPRNEQFF.

The chain employs TRBV5-6 and TRBJ1-2, with a tentative D call TRBD1 (5 bases). The CDR3 length is 18 residues. CDR1 is SGHDT and CDR2 is YYEEEE in the germline V gene. The V end lost 2 bases, the J end lost 1 base, and 21 bases lay between the germline ends. The chain's CDR3 is CASSFDRRETILNYGYTF. CDR3 coding DNA: TGTGCCAGCAGCTTTGACAGACGCGAAACTATTCTTAACTATGGCTACACCTTC. Complete variable domain (other parts from reference TRBV5-6 and TRBJ1-2): DAGVTQSPTHLIKTRGQQVTLRCSPKSGHDTVSWYQQALGQGPQFIFQYYEEEERQRGNFPDRFSGHQFPNYSSELNVNALLLGDSALYLCASSFDRRETILNYGYTFGSGTRLTVV.

The rearrangement joins TRBV20-1 to TRBJ1-2; possibly TRBD1 for D (5 bases). The length of the CDR3 is 14 residues. Germline CDR1 is DFQATT and CDR2 is SNEGSKA (reference sequence). Trimming pared 3 bases from V and 1 base from J, leaving 12 bases between. DNA of the CDR3: TGCAGTGCTAGTGCAGTGGGGCTTAACTATGGCTACACCTTC. Its translation: CSASAVGLNYGYTF.

The rearrangement joins TRBV5-4 to TRBJ2-5; D gene uncertain. The CDR3 is 13 residues long. The V gene's germline CDR1 is SGHNT and CDR2 YYREEE (reference sequence). V gave up 4 bases and J gave up 7 bases, with 14 bases separating them. CDR3 protein: CASSLVAGGTQYF. The CDR3 DNA follows: TGTGCCAGCAGCCTGGTCGCTGGTGGGACCCAGTACTTC.

The gene calls are TRBV18 and TRBJ1-4; D unresolved. With 8 bases removed from V and 7 bases from J, the gap between germline ends came to 23 bases. CDR1 is KGHSH, CDR2 LQKENI, per germline. The CDR3 covers 16 residues. The CDR3 sequence: CASTRTPEVGAEKLFF. For the CDR3, the DNA is TGTGCCAGCACCCGAACCCCGGAAGTAGGTGCTGAAAAACTGTTTTTT. The entire variable domain, with the rest obtained from reference TRBV18 and TRBJ1-4, is as follows: NAGVMQNPRHLVRRRGQEARLRCSPMKGHSHVYWYRQLPEEGLKFMVYLQKENIIDESGMPKERFSAEFPKEGPSILRIQQVVRGDSAAYFCASTRTPEVGAEKLFFGSGTQLSVL.

The chain carries TRBV29-1 and TRBJ2-5; 10 bases align to TRBD2. Per germline, CDR1 SQVTM and CDR2 ANQGSEA. Germline trimming cut 1 base from V and 2 bases from J; bases unmatched to any gene: 7. The CDR3 sequence is 16 residues long. The CDR3 coding sequence is TGCAGCGTTGAAGGGGGGCTAGCGGGGGCACAAGAGACCCAGTACTTC. Its protein is CSVEGGLAGAQETQYF.

This chain joins TRBV19 and TRBJ1-1; D unclear. Trimming stripped 7 bases from V and 0 bases from J, with 12 bases between. The CDR3 has 14 amino acids. The germline CDR1 and CDR2 sequences are LNHDA and SQIVND (reference sequence). The CDR3 DNA is TGTGCCAGTATATCCCGGCTGGTGAACACTGAAGCTTTCTTT. Amino acid sequence: CASISRLVNTEAFF.

The CDR3 DNA reads as TGTGCCAGCAGGAGTGACTATGGCTACACCTTC. Its translation is CASRSDYGYTF. The V call is TRBV6-6, the J call TRBJ1-2; unclear D gene. The CDR3 sequence is 11 residues long. Looked up from germline, CDR1 is MNHNY and CDR2 is SVGAGI (reference sequence). The V and J ends lost 6 bases and 3 bases respectively, with 5 bases between them.

The gene calls are TRBV7-9 and TRBJ1-2; D is unresolved. Trimming shortened V by 1 base and J by 5 bases, and 11 bases separated the two germline ends. The CDR3 sequence is 14 residues long. Germline V gives CDR1 SEHNR, CDR2 FQNEAQ (reference sequence). This CDR3 reads CASSLEVAVYGYTF. CDR3 in DNA: TGTGCCAGCAGCTTAGAGGTGGCTGTGTATGGCTACACCTTC.

The J gene is TRBJ2-7, the V gene TRBV5-1, with D perhaps TRBD2 (6 bases). Germline V gene sequence: CDR1 SGHRS, CDR2 YFSETQ. The CDR3 has 15 amino acids. With 2 bases removed from V and 2 bases from J, the gap between germline ends came to 14 bases. The CDR3 DNA follows: TGCGCCAGCAGCTTAGGTTCTAGCGATACCTACGAGCAGTACTTC. It encodes CASSLGSSDTYEQYF.

V is TRBV10-3 and J is TRBJ1-1; D gene ambiguous. V was shortened by 8 bases and J by 0 bases, with 16 bases between the two germline ends. The CDR3 sequence is 15 residues long. Per germline, CDR1 ENHRY and CDR2 SYGVKD. This CDR3 reads CAIGSRALMNTEAFF. CDR3 nucleotides: TGTGCCATCGGTAGTAGAGCTTTAATGAACACTGAAGCTTTCTTT.

The chain is built from TRBV28 and TRBJ2-1; 7 nucleotides line up with TRBD2. Germline lookup yields CDR1 MDHEN and CDR2 SYDVKM. The length of the CDR3 is 14 residues. V gave up 8 bases and J gave up 3 bases; unmatched junction bases: 7. The CDR3 nucleotides read TGTGCCAGCCAAACCGGGGGGAGCTACAATGAGCAGTTCTTC. It codes for CASQTGGSYNEQFF.

This rearrangement joins TRBV5-4 to TRBJ2-3; D gene ambiguous. The germline gives CDR1 SGHNT, CDR2 YYREEE (reference sequence). V lost 1 base, J lost 0 bases, and 12 bases lay in between. The CDR3 totals 16 residues. The CDR3 nucleotides are TGTGCCAGCAGCTTGCCGGCTAGGATTAGCACAGATACGCAGTATTTT. As protein: CASSLPARISTDTQYF.

The chain couples TRBV7-8 to TRBJ2-5, with a weak D call TRBD2 (6 bases). This CDR3 is built from 14 residues. CDR1 SGHVS and CDR2 FQNEAQ come from the germline V gene. V was trimmed by 5 bases and J by 1 base, leaving 11 bases between them. In nucleotides, the CDR3 is TGTGCCAGCAGCCTCCTGACTAGCCAAGAGACCCAGTACTTC. The encoded protein is CASSLLTSQETQYF.

This chain links TRBV19 with TRBJ2-3, with TRBD1 matching 7 bases. CDR3 length: 15 amino acids. The germline CDR1 and CDR2 sequences are LNHDA and SQIVND (reference sequence). J lost 2 bases, V lost 5 bases, and 7 bases had no gene match. The CDR3 DNA is TGTGCCAGTAGTCTAGGACAGGTATACACAGATACGCAGTATTTT. It translates to CASSLGQVYTDTQYF.

The chain has TRBV18 and TRBJ2-3; no clear D gene. This CDR3 spans 13 amino acids. Germline lookup yields CDR1 KGHSH and CDR2 LQKENI. Deletions cut 3 bases from V and 2 bases from J, with 6 bases between. The CDR3 DNA is TGTGCCAGCTCACCCCTTACCACAGATACGCAGTATTTT. Amino acid sequence: CASSPLTTDTQYF.

The chain joins TRBV7-9 to TRBJ2-7, with D possibly being TRBD1 or TRBD2 (5 bases each). The CDR3 covers 14 residues. V gave up 1 base and J gave up 3 bases, with 10 bases separating them. CDR1 and CDR2 from the germline V gene are SEHNR and FQNEAQ (reference sequence). CDR3 sequence (DNA): TGTGCCAGCAGCTTAGGGGGACGGGACTACGAGCAGTACTTC. As protein: CASSLGGRDYEQYF.

This chain joins TRBV28 and TRBJ2-3, with TRBD1 matching 9 bases. The germline CDR1 and CDR2 sequences are MDHEN and SYDVKM. V trimming: 1 base; J trimming: 2 bases; junction bases outside the gene matches: 7. The CDR3 contains 17 residues. The CDR3 DNA reads as TGTGCCAGCAGTTTATTAGGACAGGGGCAAAACACAGATACGCAGTATTTT. It codes for CASSLLGQGQNTDTQYF.